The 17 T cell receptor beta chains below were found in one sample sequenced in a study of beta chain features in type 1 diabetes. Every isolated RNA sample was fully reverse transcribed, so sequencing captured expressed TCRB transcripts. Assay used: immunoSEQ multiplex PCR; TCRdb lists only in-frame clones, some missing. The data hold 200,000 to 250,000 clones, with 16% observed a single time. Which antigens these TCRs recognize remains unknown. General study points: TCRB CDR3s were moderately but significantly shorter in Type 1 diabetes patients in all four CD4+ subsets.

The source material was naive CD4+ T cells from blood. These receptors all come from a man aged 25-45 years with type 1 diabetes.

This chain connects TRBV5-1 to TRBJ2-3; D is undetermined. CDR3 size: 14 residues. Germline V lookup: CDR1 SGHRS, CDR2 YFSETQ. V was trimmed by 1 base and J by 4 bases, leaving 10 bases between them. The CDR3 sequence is CASSLSGFADTQYF. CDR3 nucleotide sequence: TGCGCCAGCAGCTTGTCCGGGTTCGCAGATACGCAGTATTTT.

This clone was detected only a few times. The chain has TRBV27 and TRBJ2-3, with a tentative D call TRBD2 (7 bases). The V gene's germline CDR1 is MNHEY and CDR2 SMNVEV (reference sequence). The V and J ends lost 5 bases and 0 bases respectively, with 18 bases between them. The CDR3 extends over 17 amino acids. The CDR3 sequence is CASSPGDGTMSTDTQYF. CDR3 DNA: TGTGCCAGCAGTCCAGGGGACGGGACTATGAGCACAGATACGCAGTATTTT.

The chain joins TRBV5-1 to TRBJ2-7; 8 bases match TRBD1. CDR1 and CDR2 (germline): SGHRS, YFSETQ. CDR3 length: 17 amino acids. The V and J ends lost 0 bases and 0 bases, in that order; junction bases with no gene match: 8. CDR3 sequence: CASSLGTGTGVSYEQYF. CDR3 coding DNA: TGCGCCAGCAGCTTGGGGACCGGGACAGGTGTCTCCTACGAGCAGTACTTC.

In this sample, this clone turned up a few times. This CDR3 reads CSVETGQGQPQHF. CDR3 nucleotides: TGCAGCGTGGAAACTGGACAGGGCCAGCCCCAGCATTTT. The V and J genes are TRBV29-1 and TRBJ1-5; 8 positions agree with TRBD1. This CDR3 region has 13 residues. After removal of 6 bases from V and 7 bases from J, the junction contained 8 bases not matched to a gene. In germline, CDR1 is SQVTM, CDR2 ANQGSEA.

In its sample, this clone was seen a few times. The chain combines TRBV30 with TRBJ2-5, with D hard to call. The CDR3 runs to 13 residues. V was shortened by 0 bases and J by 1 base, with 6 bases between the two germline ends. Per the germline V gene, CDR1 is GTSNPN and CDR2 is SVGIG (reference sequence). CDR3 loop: CAWSVLSQETQYF. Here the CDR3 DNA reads TGTGCCTGGAGTGTACTCTCCCAAGAGACCCAGTACTTC.

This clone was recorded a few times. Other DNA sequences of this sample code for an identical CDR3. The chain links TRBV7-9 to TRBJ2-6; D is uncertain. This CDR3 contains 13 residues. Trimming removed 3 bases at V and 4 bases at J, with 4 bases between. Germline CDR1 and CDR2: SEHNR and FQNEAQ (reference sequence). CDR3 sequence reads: CASSFPGANVLTF. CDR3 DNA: TGTGCCAGCAGCTTTCCCGGGGCCAACGTCCTGACTTTC.

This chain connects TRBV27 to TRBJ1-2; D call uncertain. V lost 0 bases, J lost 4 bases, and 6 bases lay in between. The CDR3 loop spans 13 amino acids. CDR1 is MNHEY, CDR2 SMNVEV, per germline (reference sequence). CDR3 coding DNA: TGTGCCAGCAGTTTATCTGGCAGCTATGGCTACACCTTC. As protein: CASSLSGSYGYTF.

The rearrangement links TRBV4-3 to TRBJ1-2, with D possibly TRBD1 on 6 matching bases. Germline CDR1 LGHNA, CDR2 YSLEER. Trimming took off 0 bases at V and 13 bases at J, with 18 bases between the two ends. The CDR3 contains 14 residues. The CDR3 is CASSQEAFNRALTF. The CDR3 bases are TGCGCCAGCAGCCAAGAGGCCTTTAACAGGGCTCTCACCTTC.

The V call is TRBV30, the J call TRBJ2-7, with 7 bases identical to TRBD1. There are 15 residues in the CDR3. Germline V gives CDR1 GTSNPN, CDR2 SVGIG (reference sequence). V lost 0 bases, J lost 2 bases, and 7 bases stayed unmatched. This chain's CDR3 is CAWSVLSGGPYEQYF. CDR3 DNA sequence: TGTGCCTGGAGTGTATTGTCAGGGGGTCCCTACGAGCAGTACTTC.

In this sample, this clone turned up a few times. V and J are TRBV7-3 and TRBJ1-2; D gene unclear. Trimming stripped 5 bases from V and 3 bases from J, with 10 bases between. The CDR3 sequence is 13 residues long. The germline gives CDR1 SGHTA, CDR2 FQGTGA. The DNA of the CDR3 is TGTGCCAGCAGCCCAGGATCGGACTATGGCTACACCTTC. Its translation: CASSPGSDYGYTF.

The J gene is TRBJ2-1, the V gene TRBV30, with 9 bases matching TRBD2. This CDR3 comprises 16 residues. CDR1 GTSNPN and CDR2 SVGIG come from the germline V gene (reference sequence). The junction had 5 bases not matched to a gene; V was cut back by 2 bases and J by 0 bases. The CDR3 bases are TGTGCCTGGAGTTTAACTAGCGGGTACTCCTACAATGAGCAGTTCTTC. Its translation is CAWSLTSGYSYNEQFF.

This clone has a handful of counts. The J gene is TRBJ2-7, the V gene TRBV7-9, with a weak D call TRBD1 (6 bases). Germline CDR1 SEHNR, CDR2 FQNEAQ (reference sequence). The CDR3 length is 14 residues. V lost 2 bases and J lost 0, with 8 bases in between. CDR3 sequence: CASSLTGYSYEQYF. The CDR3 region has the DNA TGTGCCAGCAGCTTAACAGGGTACTCCTACGAGCAGTACTTC.

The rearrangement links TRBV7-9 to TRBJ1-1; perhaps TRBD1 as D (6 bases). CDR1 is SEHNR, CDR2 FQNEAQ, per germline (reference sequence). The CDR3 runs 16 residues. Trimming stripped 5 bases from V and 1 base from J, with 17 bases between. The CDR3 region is CASSQIQGIGNTEAFF. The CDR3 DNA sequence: TGTGCCAGCAGCCAAATCCAGGGGATCGGGAACACTGAAGCTTTCTTT.

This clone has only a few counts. The DNA for the CDR3 is TGTGCCAGCAGCTCCCGATTTACAGGGGCCGGGGAGCTGTTTTTT. Translating it yields CASSSRFTGAGELFF. This chain links TRBV11-2 with TRBJ2-2; 7 positions match TRBD1. V was pared by 4 bases and J by 6 bases, with 8 bases of the junction left unmatched. The CDR3 is 15 residues long. Germline CDR1 SGHAT, CDR2 FQNNGV.

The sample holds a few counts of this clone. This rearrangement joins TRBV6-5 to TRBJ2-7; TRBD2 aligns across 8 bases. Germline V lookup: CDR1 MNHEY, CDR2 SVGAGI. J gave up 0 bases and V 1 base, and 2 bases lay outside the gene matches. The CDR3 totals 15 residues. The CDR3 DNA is TGTGCCAGCAGTTACTTGAGCGGGAGCTCCTACGAGCAGTACTTC. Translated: CASSYLSGSSYEQYF.

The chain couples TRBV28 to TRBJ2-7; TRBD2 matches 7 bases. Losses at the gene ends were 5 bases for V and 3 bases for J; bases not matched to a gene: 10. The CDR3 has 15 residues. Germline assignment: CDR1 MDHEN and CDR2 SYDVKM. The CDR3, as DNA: TGTGCCAGCAGTCTGGCGGGGGACCGAAGCTACGAGCAGTACTTC. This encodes CASSLAGDRSYEQYF.

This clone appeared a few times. The chain's CDR3 is CSVRTGSNQPQHF. CDR3 coding DNA: TGCAGCGTGCGGACAGGGTCCAATCAGCCCCAGCATTTT. V usage is TRBV29-1 and J usage is TRBJ1-5, with 8 bases fitting TRBD1. The germline V gene encodes CDR1 SQVTM and CDR2 ANQGSEA. V lost 6 bases, J lost 3 bases, and 4 bases stayed unmatched. This CDR3 is 13 amino acids long.